Following are 4 T cell receptor beta chains from one sample sequenced in a study of T cell repertoires in cytomegalovirus infection. Antigens for these TCRs are unknown. TCRdb fed the reads into MiXCR, producing one record per CDR3 protein. The sample consists of some 20,000 distinct CDR3 sequences, 35% to 45% of them appearing once. The sequencing used CD8+ T cells from cultured PBMCs, collected from culture after CMV antigen stimulation. The source is a human donor in good health (CMV status not recorded). Some clones in this sample may be carry-over from other donors' samples.

The sample holds a few counts of this clonotype. The genes are TRBV7-2 and TRBJ1-1; D not resolved. V dropped 1 base and J dropped 5 bases, with 5 bases sitting between them. The CDR3 extends over 12 amino acids. Germline lookup yields CDR1 SGHTA and CDR2 FQGNSA. The CDR3 here is CASSLVITEAFF. CDR3 in DNA: TGTGCCAGCAGCTTAGTTATAACTGAAGCTTTCTTT.

The V gene is TRBV2, the J gene TRBJ1-6, with D maybe TRBD1 (5 bases). The CDR3 covers 16 residues. V was pared by 4 bases and J by 6 bases, with 16 bases between. Germline-derived CDR1 and CDR2 are SNHLY and FYNNEI. This CDR3 is CASSGLGGVGNSPLHF. For the CDR3, the DNA is TGTGCCAGCAGTGGGCTTGGGGGGGTCGGTAATTCACCCCTCCACTTT.

The chain uses TRBV2 and TRBJ1-2; D may be TRBD1 (5 bases). This CDR3 contains 13 residues. Germline lookup yields CDR1 SNHLY and CDR2 FYNNEI. V was pared by 5 bases and J by 4 bases, with 11 bases between. The CDR3 region is CASSPGGFYGYTF. DNA for the CDR3: TGTGCCAGCAGTCCCGGGGGGTTCTATGGCTACACCTTC.

This sequence joins TRBV29-1 and TRBJ1-1, with TRBD1 matching 8 bases. The ends lost 3 bases at V and 8 bases at J; junction bases unmatched: 2. CDR3 length: 11 residues. Germline loops: CDR1 SQVTM, CDR2 ANQGSEA. The CDR3 here is CSVDTGGEAFF. DNA of the CDR3: TGCAGCGTTGATACAGGGGGAGAAGCTTTCTTT.